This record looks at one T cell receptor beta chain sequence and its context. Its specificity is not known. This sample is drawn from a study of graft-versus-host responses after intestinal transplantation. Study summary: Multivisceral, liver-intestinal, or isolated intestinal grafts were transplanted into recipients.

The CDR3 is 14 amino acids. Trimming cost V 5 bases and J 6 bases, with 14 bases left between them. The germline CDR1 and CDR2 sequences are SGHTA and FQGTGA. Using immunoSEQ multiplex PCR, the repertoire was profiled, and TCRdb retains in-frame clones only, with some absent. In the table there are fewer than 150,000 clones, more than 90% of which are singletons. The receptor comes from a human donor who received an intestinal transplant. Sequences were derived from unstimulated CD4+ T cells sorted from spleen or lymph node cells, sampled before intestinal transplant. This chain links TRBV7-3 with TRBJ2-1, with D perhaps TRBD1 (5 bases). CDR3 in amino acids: CASSRSGRVNEQFF. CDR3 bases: TGTGCCAGCAGCCGCTCGGGCAGGGTCAATGAGCAGTTCTTC.